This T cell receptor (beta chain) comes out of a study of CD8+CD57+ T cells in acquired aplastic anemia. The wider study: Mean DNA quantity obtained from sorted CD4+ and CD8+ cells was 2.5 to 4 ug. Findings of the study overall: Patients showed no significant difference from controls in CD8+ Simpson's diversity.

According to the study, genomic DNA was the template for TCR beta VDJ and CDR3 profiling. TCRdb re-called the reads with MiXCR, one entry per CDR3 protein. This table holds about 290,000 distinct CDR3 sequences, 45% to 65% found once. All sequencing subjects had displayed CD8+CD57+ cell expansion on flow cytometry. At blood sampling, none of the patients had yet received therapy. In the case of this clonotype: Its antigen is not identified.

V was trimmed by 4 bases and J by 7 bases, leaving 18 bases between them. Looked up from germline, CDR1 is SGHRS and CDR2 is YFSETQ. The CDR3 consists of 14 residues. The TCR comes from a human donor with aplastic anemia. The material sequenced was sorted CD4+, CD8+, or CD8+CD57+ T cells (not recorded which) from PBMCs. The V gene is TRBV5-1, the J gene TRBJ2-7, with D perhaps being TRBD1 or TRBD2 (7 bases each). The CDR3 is CASSQNLQGGEQYF. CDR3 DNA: TGCGCCAGCAGCCAGAACCTGCAGGGGGGGGAGCAGTACTTC.